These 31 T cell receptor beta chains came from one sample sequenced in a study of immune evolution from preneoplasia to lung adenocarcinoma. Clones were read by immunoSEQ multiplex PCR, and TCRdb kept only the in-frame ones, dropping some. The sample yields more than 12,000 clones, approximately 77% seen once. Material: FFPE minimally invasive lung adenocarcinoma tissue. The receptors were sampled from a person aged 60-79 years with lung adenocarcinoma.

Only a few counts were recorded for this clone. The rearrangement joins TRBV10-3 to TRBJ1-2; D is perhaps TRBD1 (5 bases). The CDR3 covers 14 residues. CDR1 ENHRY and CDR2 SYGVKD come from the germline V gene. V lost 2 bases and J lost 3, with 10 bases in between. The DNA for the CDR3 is TGTGCCATCAGTGAGCCCGCCAGGGACTATGGCTACACCTTC. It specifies CAISEPARDYGYTF.

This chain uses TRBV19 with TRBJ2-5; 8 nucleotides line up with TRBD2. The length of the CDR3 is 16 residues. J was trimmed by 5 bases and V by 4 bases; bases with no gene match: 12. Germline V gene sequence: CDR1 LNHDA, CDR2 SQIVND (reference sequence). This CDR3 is CASSTRASGSGETQYF. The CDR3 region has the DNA TGTGCCAGTAGTACGAGGGCCAGCGGGAGTGGGGAGACCCAGTACTTC.

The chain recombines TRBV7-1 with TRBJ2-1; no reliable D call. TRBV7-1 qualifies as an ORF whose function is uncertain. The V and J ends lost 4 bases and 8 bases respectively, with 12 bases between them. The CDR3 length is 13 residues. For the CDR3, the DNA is TGTGCCAGCAGCTTAAACTTCGCGTATGAGCAGTTCTTC. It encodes CASSLNFAYEQFF.

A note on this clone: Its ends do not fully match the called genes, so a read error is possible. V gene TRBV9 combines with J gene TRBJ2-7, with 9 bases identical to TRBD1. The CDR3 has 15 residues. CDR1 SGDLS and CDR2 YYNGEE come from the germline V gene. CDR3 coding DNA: TGTGTCAGCAGCGTATCCGGGACAGGGATATACGAGCAGTACTTC. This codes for CVSSVSGTGIYEQYF.

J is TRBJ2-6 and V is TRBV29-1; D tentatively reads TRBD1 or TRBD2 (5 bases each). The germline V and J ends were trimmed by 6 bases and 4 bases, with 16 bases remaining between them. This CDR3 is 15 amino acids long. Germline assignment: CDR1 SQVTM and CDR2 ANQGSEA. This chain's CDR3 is CSVGQGERGANVLTF. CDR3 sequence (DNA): TGCAGCGTGGGGCAGGGAGAAAGAGGGGCCAACGTCCTGACTTTC.

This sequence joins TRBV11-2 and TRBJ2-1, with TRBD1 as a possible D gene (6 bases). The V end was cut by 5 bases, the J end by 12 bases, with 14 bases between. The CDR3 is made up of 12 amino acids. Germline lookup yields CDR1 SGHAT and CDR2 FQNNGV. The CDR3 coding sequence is TGTGCCAGCAGCCCCGGGTTAGGGGGGCAGTTCTTC. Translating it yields CASSPGLGGQFF.

The CDR3 region is CASSLDGREHQPQHF. Here the CDR3 DNA reads TGTGCCAGCAGCTTAGATGGCAGGGAACATCAGCCCCAGCATTTT. The V call is TRBV7-9, the J call TRBJ1-5; tentatively, D is TRBD1 (5 bases). Per the germline V gene, CDR1 is SEHNR and CDR2 is FQNEAQ (reference sequence). The CDR3 is 15 residues long. V dropped 1 base and J dropped 5 bases, with 12 bases sitting between them. Variable domain in full (rest from reference TRBV7-9 and TRBJ1-5): DTGVSQNPRHKITKRGQNVTFRCDPISEHNRLYWYRQTLGQGPEFLTYFQNEAQLEKSRLLSDRFSAERPKGSFSTLEIQRTEQGDSAMYLCASSLDGREHQPQHFGDGTRLSIL.

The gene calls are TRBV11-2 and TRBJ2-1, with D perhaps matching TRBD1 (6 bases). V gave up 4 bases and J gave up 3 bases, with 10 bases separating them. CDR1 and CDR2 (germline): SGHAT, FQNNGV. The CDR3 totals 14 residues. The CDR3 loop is CASSSPRGYNEQFF. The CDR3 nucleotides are TGTGCCAGCAGCTCCCCCAGGGGCTACAATGAGCAGTTCTTC.

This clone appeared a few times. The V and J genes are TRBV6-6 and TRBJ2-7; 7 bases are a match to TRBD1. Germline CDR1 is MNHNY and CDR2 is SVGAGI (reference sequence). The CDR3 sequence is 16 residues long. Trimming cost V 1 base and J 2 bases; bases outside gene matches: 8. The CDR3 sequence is CASSYLRQGVTYEQYF. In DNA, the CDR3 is TGTGCCAGCAGTTACTTACGGCAGGGGGTAACCTACGAGCAGTACTTC.

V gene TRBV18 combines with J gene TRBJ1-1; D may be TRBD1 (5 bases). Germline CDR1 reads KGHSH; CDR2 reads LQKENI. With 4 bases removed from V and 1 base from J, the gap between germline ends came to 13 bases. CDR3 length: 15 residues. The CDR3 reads CASSRGGSGNTEAFF. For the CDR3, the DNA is TGTGCCAGCTCACGGGGGGGAAGTGGGAACACTGAAGCTTTCTTT. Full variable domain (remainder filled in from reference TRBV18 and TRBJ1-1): NAGVMQNPRHLVRRRGQEARLRCSPMKGHSHVYWYRQLPEEGLKFMVYLQKENIIDESGMPKERFSAEFPKEGPSILRIQQVVRGDSAAYFCASSRGGSGNTEAFFGQGTRLTVV.

CDR3 protein: CASSQGQIGTQYF. CDR3 nucleotides: TGTGCCAGCAGCCAGGGACAGATAGGGACCCAGTACTTC. The chain joins TRBV11-2 to TRBJ2-5; 7 positions agree with TRBD1. With 5 bases clipped from V and 7 bases from J, the junction kept 7 bases outside the gene matches. The CDR3 is 13 residues long. Germline V gene data show CDR1 as SGHAT and CDR2 as FQNNGV.

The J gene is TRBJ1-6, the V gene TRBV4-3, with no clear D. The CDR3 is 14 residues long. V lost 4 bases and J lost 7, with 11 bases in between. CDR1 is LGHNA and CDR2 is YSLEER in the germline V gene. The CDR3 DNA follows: TGCGCCAGCAGCCTTGGACGGCCGAATTCACCCCTCCACTTT. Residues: CASSLGRPNSPLHF.

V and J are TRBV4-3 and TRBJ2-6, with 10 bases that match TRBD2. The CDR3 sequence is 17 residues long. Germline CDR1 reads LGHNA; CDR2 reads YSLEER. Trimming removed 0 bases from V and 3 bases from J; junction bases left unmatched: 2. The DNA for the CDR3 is TGCGCCAGCAGCCAAGAATCTAGCGGGGGTGGGGCCAACGTCCTGACTTTC. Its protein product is CASSQESSGGGANVLTF.

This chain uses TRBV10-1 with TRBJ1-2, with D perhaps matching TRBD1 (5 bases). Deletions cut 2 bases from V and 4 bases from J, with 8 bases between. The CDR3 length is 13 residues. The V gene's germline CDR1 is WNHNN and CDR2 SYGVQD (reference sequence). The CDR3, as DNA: TGCGCCAGCAGTGAGCAACAGGCCTATGGCTACACCTTC. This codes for CASSEQQAYGYTF.

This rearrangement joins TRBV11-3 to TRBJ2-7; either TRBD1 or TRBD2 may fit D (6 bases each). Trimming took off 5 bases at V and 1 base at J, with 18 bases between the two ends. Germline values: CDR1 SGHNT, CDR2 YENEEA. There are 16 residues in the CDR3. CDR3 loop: CASSLVGGGQSYEQYF. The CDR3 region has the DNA TGTGCCAGCAGCCTAGTCGGAGGGGGGCAGTCCTACGAGCAGTACTTC.

The CDR3 region has the DNA TGTGCCAGCAGACTAGCGGGGGCCTACGAGCAGTACTTC. As protein: CASRLAGAYEQYF. V is TRBV2 and J is TRBJ2-7, with 11 bases identical to TRBD2. Trimming at V came to 6 bases and at J to 2 bases, leaving 0 bases not matched to a gene. The CDR3 loop spans 13 amino acids. Germline V gene data show CDR1 as SNHLY and CDR2 as FYNNEI.

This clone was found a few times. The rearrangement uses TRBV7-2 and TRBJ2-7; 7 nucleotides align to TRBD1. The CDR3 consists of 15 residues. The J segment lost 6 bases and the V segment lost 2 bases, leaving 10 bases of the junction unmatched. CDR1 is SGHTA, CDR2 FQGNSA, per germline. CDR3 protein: CASSLTPGGILEQYF. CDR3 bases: TGTGCCAGCAGCTTAACTCCAGGGGGTATTCTCGAGCAGTACTTC.

The CDR3 reads CASIPQASNTEAFF. The CDR3 bases are TGTGCCAGCATCCCCCAGGCCTCGAACACTGAAGCTTTCTTT. The chain has TRBV7-6 and TRBJ1-1; D is ambiguous. Trimming took 7 bases from V and 1 from J, leaving 13 bases between them. Germline V gene lookup returns CDR1 SGHVS and CDR2 FNYEAQ. The length of the CDR3 is 14 residues. Using reference TRBV7-6 and TRBJ1-1 for the parts outside the CDR3, the full variable domain is GAGVSQSPRYKVTKRGQDVALRCDPISGHVSLYWYRQALGQGPEFLTYFNYEAQQDKSGLPNDRFSAERPEGSISTLTIQRTEQRDSAMYRCASIPQASNTEAFFGQGTRLTVV.

The CDR3, as DNA: TGTGCCAGCAGCTTCGCACGGACTAGTCTTCCGGAGACCCAGTACTTC. It is translated as CASSFARTSLPETQYF. The genes are TRBV5-8 and TRBJ2-5, with 7 positions matching TRBD2. Per the germline V gene, CDR1 is SGHTS and CDR2 is YDEGEE. The length of the CDR3 is 16 residues. J gave up 5 bases and V 2 bases, and 12 bases lay outside the gene matches.

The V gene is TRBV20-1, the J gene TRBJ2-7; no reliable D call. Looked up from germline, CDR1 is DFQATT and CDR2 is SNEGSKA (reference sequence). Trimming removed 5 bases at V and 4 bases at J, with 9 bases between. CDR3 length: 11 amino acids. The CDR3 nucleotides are TGCAGTGCTCGGCAGGAATACGAGCAGTACTTC. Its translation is CSARQEYEQYF.

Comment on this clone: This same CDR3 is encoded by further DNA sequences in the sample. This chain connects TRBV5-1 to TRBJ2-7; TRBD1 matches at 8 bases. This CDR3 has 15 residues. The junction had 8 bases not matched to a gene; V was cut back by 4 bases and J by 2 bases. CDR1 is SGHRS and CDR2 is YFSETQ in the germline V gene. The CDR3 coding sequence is TGCGCCAGCAGCCGGCCAGGACAGGGAGCCTACGAGCAGTACTTC. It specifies CASSRPGQGAYEQYF.

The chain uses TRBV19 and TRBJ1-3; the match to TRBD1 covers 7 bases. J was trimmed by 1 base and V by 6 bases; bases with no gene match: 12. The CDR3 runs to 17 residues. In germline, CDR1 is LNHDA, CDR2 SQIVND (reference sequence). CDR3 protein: CASRRSRGFGSGNTIYF. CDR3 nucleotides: TGTGCCAGTAGACGAAGCAGGGGGTTTGGATCTGGAAACACCATATATTTT.

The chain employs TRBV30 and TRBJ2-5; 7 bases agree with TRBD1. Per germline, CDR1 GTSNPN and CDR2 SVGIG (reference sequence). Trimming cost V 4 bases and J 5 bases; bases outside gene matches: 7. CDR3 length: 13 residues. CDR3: CAWTLRGHETQYF. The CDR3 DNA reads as TGTGCCTGGACCTTAAGGGGGCATGAGACCCAGTACTTC.

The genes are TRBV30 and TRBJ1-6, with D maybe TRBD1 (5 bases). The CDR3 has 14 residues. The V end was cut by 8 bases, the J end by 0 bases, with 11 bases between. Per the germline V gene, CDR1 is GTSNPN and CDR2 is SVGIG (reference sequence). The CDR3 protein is CAGRVNSYNSPLHF. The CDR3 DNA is TGTGCCGGCAGGGTCAACTCCTATAATTCACCCCTCCACTTT.

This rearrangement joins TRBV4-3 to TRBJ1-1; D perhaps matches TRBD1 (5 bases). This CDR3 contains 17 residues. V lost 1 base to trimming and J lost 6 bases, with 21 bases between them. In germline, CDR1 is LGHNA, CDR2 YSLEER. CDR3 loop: CASSQGLGRFGDAEAFF. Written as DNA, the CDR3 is TGCGCCAGCAGCCAAGGTTTAGGGCGATTCGGGGACGCTGAAGCTTTCTTT.

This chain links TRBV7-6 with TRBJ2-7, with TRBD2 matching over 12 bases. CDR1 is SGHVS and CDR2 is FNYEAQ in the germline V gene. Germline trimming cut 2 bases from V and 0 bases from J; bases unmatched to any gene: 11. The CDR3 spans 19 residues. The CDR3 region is CASSLIELAGGSNSYEQYF. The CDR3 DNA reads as TGTGCCAGCAGCTTAATAGAACTAGCGGGGGGCTCTAACTCCTACGAGCAGTACTTC. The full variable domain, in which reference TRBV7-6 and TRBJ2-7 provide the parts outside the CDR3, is GAGVSQSPRYKVTKRGQDVALRCDPISGHVSLYWYRQALGQGPEFLTYFNYEAQQDKSGLPNDRFSAERPEGSISTLTIQRTEQRDSAMYRCASSLIELAGGSNSYEQYFGPGTRLTVT.

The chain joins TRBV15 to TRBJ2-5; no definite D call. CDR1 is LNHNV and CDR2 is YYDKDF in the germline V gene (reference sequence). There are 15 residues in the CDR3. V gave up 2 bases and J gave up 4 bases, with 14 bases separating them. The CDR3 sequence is CATSRTWERAETQYF. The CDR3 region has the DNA TGTGCCACCAGCAGAACCTGGGAAAGGGCAGAGACCCAGTACTTC.

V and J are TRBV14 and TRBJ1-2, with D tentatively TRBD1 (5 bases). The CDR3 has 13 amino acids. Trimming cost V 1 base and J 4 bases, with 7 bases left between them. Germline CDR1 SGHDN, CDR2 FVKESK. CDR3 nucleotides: TGTGCCAGCAGCCAAGGCGGGGGCTATGGCTACACCTTC. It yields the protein CASSQGGGYGYTF.

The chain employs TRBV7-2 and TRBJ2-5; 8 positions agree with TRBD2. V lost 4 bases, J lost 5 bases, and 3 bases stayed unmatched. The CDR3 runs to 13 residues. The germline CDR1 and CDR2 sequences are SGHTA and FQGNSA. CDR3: CASSSGGKETQYF. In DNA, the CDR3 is TGTGCCAGCAGCTCGGGGGGGAAGGAGACCCAGTACTTC.

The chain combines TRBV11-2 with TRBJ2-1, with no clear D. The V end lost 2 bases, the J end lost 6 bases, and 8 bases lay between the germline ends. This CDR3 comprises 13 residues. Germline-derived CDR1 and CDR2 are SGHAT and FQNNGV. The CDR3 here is CASSLPWGNEQFF. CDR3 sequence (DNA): TGTGCCAGCAGCTTACCTTGGGGCAATGAGCAGTTCTTC.

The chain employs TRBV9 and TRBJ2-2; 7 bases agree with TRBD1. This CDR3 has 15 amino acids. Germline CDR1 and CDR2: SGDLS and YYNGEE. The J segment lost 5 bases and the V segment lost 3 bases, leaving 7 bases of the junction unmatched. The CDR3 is CASSAGQVGTGELFF. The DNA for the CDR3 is TGTGCCAGCAGCGCCGGACAGGTGGGGACCGGGGAGCTGTTTTTT.